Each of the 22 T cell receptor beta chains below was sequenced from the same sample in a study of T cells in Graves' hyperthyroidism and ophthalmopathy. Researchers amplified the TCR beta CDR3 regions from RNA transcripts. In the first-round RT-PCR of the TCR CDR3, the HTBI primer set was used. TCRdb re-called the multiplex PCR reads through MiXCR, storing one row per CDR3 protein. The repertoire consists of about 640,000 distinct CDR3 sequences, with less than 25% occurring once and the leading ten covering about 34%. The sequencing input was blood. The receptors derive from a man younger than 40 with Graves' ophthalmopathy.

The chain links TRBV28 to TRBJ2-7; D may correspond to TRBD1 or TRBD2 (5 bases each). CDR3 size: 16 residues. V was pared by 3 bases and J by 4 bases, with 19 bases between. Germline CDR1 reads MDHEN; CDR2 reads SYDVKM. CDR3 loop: CASSLQTLVGPYEQYF. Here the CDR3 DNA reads TGTGCCAGCAGTTTGCAAACACTAGTGGGACCTTACGAGCAGTACTTC. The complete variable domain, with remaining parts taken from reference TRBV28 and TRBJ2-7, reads DVKVTQSSRYLVKRTGEKVFLECVQDMDHENMFWYRQDPGLGLRLIYFSYDVKMKEKGDIPEGYSVSREKKERFSLILESASTNQTSMYLCASSLQTLVGPYEQYFGPGTRLTVT.

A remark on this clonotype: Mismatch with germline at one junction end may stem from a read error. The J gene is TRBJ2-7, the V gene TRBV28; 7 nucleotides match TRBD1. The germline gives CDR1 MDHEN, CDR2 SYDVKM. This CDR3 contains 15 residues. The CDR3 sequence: CASRPRDRVSYGQYF. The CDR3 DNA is TGTGCCAGCAGACCAAGAGACAGGGTCTCCTACGGGCAGTACTTC.

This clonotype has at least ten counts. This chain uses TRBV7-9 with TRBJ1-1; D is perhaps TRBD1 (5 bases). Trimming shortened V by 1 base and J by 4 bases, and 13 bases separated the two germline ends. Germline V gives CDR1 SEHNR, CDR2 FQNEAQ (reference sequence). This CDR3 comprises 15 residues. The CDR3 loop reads CASSLEGTGGTEAFF. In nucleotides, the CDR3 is TGTGCCAGCAGCTTAGAAGGGACGGGGGGCACTGAAGCTTTCTTT.

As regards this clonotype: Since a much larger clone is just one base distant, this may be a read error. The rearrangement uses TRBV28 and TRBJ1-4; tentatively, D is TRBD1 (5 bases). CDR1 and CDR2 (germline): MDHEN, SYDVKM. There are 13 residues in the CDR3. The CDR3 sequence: CASSPQGYENLFF. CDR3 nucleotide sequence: TGTGCCAGCAGTCCGCAGGGATATGAAAACCTGTTTTTT.

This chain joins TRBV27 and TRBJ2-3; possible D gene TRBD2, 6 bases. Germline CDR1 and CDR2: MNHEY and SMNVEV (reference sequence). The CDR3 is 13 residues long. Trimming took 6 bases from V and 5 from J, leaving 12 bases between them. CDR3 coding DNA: TGTGCCAGCAGATTCCGAGCGGGAGATACGCAGTATTTT. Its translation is CASRFRAGDTQYF.

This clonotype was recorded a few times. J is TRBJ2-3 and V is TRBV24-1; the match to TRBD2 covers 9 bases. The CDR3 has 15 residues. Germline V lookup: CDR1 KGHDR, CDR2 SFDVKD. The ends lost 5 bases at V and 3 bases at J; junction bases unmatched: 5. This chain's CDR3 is CATSALSGRTDTQYF. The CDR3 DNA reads TGTGCCACCAGTGCCCTTAGCGGGAGAACAGATACGCAGTATTTT.

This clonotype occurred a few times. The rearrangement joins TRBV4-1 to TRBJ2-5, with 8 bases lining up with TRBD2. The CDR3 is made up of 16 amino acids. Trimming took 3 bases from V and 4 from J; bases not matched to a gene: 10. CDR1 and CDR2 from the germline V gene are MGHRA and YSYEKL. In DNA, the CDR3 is TGCGCCAGCAGCCACCCGGGGGAGCGGGAGTTAGAGACCCAGTACTTC. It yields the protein CASSHPGERELETQYF.

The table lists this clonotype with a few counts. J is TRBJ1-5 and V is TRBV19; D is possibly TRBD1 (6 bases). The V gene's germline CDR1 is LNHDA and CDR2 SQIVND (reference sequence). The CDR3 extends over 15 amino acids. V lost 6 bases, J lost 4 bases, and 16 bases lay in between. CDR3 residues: CASRRGSQGNQPQHF. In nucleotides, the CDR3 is TGTGCCAGTAGACGGGGCTCACAGGGAAATCAGCCCCAGCATTTT.

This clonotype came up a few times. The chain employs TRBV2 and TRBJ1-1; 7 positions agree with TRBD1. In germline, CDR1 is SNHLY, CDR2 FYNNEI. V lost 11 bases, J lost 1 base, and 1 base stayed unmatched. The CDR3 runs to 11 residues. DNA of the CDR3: TGTGCCCGACAGGGGAACACTGAAGCTTTCTTT. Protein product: CARQGNTEAFF.

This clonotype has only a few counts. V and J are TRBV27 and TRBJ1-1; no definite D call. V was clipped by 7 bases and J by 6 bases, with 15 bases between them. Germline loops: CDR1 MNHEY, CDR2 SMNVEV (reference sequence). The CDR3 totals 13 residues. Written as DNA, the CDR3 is TGTGCCAGCAATGAGCAGGCGGGCGCTGAAGCTTTCTTT. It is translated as CASNEQAGAEAFF.

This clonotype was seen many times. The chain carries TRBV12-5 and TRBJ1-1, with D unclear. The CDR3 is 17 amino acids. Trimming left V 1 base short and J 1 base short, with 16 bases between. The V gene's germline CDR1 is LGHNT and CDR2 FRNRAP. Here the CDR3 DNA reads TGTGCTAGTGGTTTGGCTCACTATGGGCGGAGGAACACTGAAGCTTTCTTT. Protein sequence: CASGLAHYGRRNTEAFF.

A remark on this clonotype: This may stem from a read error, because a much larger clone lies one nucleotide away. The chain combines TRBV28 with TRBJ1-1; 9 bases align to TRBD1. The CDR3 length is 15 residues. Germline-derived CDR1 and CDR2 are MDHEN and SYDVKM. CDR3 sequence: CACSPGTGINTEAFF. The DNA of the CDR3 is TGTGCCTGCAGTCCCGGGACAGGGATAAACACTGAAGCTTTCTTT.

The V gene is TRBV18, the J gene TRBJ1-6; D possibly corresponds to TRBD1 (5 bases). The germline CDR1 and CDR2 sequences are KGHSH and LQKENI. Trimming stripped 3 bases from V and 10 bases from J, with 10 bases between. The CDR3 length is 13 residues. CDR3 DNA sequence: TGTGCCAGCTCACCTACCGGGACCTCACCCCTCCACTTT. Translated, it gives CASSPTGTSPLHF.

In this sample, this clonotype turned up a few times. The CDR3 coding sequence is TGTGCCAGCAGCGCGGGACAGAGAAATTCGGGCGAGCAGTACTTC. Encoded protein: CASSAGQRNSGEQYF. The chain carries TRBV9 and TRBJ2-7, with TRBD1 matching over 7 bases. This CDR3 comprises 15 residues. The junction had 12 bases not matched to a gene; V was cut back by 3 bases and J by 6 bases. Germline V gives CDR1 SGDLS, CDR2 YYNGEE.

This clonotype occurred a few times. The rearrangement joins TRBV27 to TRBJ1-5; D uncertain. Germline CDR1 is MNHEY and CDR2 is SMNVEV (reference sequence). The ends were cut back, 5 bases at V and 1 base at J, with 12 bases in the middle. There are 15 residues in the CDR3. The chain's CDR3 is CASSPLQGSNQPQHF. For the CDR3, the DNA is TGTGCCAGCAGTCCCCTCCAAGGGAGCAATCAGCCCCAGCATTTT.

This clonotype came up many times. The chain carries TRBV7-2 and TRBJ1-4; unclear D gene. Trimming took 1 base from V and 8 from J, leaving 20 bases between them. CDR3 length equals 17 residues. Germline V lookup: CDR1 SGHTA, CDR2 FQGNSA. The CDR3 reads CASSLVGSLSEMEKLFF. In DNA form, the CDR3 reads TGTGCCAGCAGCTTAGTCGGCAGTCTGTCGGAGATGGAAAAACTGTTTTTT.

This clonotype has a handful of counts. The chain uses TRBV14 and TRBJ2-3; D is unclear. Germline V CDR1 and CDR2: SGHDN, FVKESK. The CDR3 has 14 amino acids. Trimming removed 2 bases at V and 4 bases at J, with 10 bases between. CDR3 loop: CASSQLGLSDTQYF. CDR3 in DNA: TGTGCCAGCAGCCAACTGGGGTTGTCAGATACGCAGTATTTT.

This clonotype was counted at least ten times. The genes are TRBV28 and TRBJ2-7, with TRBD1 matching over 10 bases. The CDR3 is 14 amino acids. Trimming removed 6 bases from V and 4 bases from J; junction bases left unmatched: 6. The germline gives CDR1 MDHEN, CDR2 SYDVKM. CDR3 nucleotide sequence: TGTGCCAGCAGATTTGACAGGGGGCGTTACGAGCAGTACTTC. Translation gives CASRFDRGRYEQYF.

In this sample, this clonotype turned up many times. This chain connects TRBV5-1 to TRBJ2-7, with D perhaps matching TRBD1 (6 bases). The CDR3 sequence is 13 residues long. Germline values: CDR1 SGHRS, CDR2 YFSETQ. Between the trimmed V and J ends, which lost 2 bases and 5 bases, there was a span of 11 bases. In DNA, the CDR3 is TGCGCCAGCAGCTTTGACCAGGGGAACGAGCAGTACTTC. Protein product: CASSFDQGNEQYF. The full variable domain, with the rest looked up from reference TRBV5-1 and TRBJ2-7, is KAGVTQTPRYLIKTRGQQVTLSCSPISGHRSVSWYQQTPGQGLQFLFEYFSETQRNKGNFPGRFSGRQFSNSRSEMNVSTLELGDSALYLCASSFDQGNEQYFGPGTRLTVT.

The CDR3 region is CASSVPSGTSNTGELFF. In nucleotides, the CDR3 is TGTGCCAGCAGTGTCCCTTCAGGGACTTCGAACACCGGGGAGCTGTTTTTT. The rearrangement joins TRBV12-3 or TRBV12-4 to TRBJ2-2, with D perhaps TRBD2 (6 bases). Trimming stripped 5 bases from V and 0 bases from J, with 16 bases between. This CDR3 has 17 amino acids.

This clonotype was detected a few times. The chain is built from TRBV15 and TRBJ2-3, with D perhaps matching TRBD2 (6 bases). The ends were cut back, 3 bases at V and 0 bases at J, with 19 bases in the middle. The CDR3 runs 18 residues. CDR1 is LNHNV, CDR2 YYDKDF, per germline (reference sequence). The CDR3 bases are TGTGCCACCAGCAGTCCCAAGACTATACTAGCTAGCACAGATACGCAGTATTTT. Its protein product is CATSSPKTILASTDTQYF.

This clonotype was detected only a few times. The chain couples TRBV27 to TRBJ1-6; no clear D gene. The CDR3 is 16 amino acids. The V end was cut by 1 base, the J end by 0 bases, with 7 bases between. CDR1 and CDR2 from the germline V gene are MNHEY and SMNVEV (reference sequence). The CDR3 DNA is TGTGCCAGCAGTTTATTCGGAAGCTCCTATAATTCACCCCTCCACTTT. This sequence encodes CASSLFGSSYNSPLHF.